This TCR beta chain originates from a study of control samples from healthy donors and cancer patients. CDR1 is KGHSH and CDR2 is LQKENI in the germline V gene. There are 13 residues in the CDR3. In regard to this clone: A read error may account for a junction end that differs from germline. This specimen includes other DNA sequences encoding the same CDR3.

Libraries were prepared by immunoSEQ multiplex PCR; TCRdb keeps only in-frame clonotypes and omits some of them. The table lists roughly 140,000 clones, about 94% of them singletons, with approximately 2.5% in the top ten. The rearrangement links TRBV18 to TRBJ2-7; D may be TRBD1 (6 bases). The receptor was derived from a man aged 50-59 years in good health. The sample taken for sequencing was blood. The CDR3 protein is CASSHREGYEQYF. CDR3 nucleotides: TGTGCCAGCTCTCACAGGGAAGGCTACGAGCAGTATTTC.